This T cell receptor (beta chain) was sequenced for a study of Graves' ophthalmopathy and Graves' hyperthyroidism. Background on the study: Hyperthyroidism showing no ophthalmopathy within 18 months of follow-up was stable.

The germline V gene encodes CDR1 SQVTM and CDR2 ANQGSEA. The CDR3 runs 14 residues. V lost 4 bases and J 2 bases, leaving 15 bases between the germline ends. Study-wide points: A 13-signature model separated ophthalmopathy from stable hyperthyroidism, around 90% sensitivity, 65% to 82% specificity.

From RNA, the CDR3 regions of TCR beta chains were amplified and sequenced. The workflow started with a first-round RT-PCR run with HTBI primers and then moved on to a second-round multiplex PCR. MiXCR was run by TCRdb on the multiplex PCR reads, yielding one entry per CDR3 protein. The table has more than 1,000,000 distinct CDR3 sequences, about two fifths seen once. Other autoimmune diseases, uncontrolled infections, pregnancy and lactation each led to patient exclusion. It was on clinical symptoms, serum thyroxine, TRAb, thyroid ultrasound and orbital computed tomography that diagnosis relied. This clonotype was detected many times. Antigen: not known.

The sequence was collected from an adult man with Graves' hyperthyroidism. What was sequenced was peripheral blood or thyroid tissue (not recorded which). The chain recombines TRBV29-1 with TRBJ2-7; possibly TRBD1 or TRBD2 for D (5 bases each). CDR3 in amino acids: CSVGTGRSTYEQYF. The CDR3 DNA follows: TGCAGCGTTGGGACGGGACGGTCGACCTACGAGCAGTACTTC.